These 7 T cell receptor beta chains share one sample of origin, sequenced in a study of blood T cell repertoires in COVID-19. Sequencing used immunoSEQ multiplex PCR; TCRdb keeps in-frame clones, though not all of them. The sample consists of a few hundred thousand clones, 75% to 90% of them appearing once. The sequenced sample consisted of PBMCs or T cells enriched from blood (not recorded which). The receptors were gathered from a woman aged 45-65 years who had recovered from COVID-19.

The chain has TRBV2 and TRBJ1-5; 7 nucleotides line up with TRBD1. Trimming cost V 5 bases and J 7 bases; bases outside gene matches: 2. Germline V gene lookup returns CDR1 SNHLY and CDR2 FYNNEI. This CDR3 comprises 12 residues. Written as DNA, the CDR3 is TGTGCCAGCAGTCCACAGGGGCAGCCCCAGCATTTT. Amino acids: CASSPQGQPQHF.

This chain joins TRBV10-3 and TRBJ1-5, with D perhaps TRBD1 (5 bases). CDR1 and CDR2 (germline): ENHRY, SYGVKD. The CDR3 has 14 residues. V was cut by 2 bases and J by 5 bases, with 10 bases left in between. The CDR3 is CAISEKSGDQPQHF. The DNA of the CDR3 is TGTGCCATCAGTGAGAAGTCGGGGGATCAGCCCCAGCATTTT.

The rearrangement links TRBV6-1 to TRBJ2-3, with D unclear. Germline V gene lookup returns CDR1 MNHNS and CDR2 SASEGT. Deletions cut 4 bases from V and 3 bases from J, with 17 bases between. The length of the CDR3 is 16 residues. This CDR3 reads CASSGPYGGSTDTQYF. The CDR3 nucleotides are TGTGCCAGCAGTGGGCCCTATGGCGGATCTACAGATACGCAGTATTTT.

The CDR3 sequence: CASSLLSGRSTGELFF. The CDR3 bases are TGTGCCAGCAGTTTACTAAGCGGGAGGTCGACCGGGGAGCTGTTTTTT. J is TRBJ2-2 and V is TRBV28; 9 bases fit TRBD2. V dropped 2 bases and J dropped 5; count of bases not matched to a gene: 6. The CDR3 spans 16 residues. Germline V gene sequence: CDR1 MDHEN, CDR2 SYDVKM.

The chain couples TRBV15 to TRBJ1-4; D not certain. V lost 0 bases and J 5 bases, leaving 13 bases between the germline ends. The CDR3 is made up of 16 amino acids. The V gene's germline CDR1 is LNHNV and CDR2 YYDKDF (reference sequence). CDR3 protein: CATSRDFATINEKLFF. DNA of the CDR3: TGTGCCACCAGCAGAGATTTCGCTACCATCAATGAAAAACTGTTTTTT.

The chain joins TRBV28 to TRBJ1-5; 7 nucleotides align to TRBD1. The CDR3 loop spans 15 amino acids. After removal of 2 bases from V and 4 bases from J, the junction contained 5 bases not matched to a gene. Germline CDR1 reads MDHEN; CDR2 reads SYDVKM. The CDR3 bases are TGTGCCAGCAGTTTAATGAACAGGGGAAATCAGCCCCAGCATTTT. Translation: CASSLMNRGNQPQHF.

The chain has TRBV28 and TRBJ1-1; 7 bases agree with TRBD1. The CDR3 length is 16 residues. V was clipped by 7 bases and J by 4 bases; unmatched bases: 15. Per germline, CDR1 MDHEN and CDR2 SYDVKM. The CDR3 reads CASIPRGPGRGTEAFF. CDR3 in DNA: TGTGCCAGCATCCCGAGGGGGCCCGGGCGTGGCACTGAAGCTTTCTTT. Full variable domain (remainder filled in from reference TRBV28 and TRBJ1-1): DVKVTQSSRYLVKRTGEKVFLECVQDMDHENMFWYRQDPGLGLRLIYFSYDVKMKEKGDIPEGYSVSREKKERFSLILESASTNQTSMYLCASIPRGPGRGTEAFFGQGTRLTVV.